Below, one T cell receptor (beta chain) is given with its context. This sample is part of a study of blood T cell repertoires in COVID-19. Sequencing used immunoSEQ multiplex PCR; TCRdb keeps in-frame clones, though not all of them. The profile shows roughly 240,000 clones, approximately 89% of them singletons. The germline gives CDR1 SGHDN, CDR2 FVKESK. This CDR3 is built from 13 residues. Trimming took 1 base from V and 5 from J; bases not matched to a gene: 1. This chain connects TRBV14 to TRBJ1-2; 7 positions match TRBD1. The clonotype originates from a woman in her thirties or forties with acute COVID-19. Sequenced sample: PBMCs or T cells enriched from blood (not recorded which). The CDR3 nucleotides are TGTGCCAGCAGCCAAGCCAGGGGGTATGGCTACACCTTC. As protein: CASSQARGYGYTF.